This TCR beta chain is drawn from a study of blood T cell repertoires in COVID-19. Whole-study context: Collection of acute and convalescent COVID-19 samples took place in the United States, Italy and Spain.

In the authors' methods: Estimation of nucleated cell counts relied on the amplification of reference gene primers. Measured with immunoSEQ multiplex PCR; TCRdb has only the in-frame clones, and not every one. The D gene and trimming were derived from the DNA, and the V and J assignments and clone size from that table. The table has about 99,000 clones, approximately 87% seen once; the top ten hold 15%. The V segment lost 4 bases and the J segment 3 bases; nucleotides outside the gene matches: 14. Germline values: CDR1 SEHNR, CDR2 FQNEAQ (reference sequence). The CDR3 sequence is 17 residues long. The gene calls are TRBV7-9 and TRBJ2-7; 8 nucleotides match TRBD2. The TCR sequence derives from a man aged 45-65 years with acute or convalescent COVID-19. The sample taken for sequencing was peripheral blood. The CDR3 DNA reads TGTGCCAGCAGCTCAGACCTCTTAGCGGGATCCCACTACGAGCAGTACTTC. This encodes CASSSDLLAGSHYEQYF.